The 31 T cell receptor beta chains presented below share a single source sample, sequenced in a study of shared clonotypes between healthy human individuals. The naive CD8 population came from CD45RO-negative cells selected for CCR7, without terminally differentiated effector memory CD45RA+ cells. Sequenced by immunoSEQ multiplex PCR; TCRdb stores in-frame clones only, minus some. The sample shows about 2.1 million clones, 85% to 95% of them seen only once. Specimen: naive CD8+ T cells from PBMCs. The receptors originated from a man aged 18 to 29 in good health. Some clones in this sample may be carry-over from other donors' samples.

The CDR3 loop reads CSVLFGGNTEAFF. CDR3 in DNA: TGCAGCGTTCTCTTCGGCGGGAACACTGAAGCTTTCTTT. The V and J genes are TRBV29-1 and TRBJ1-1; no definite D call. Deletions cut 5 bases from V and 1 base from J, with 11 bases between. The V gene's germline CDR1 is SQVTM and CDR2 ANQGSEA. This CDR3 has 13 amino acids.

The chain links TRBV28 to TRBJ1-1; D possibly corresponds to TRBD1 (5 bases). CDR1 and CDR2 from the germline V gene are MDHEN and SYDVKM. This CDR3 is 18 amino acids long. V lost 1 base and J lost 0, with 18 bases in between. The CDR3 sequence is CASSLSRDSPSMNTEAFF. CDR3 DNA sequence: TGTGCCAGCAGTTTATCACGCGACAGCCCGAGCATGAACACTGAAGCTTTCTTT.

In its sample, this clone was seen a few times. CDR3 in DNA: TGTGCCAGCACCCTAGGGGAGGTTTCCACTGAAGCTTTCTTT. Its protein is CASTLGEVSTEAFF. The rearrangement links TRBV9 to TRBJ1-1; weak D call: TRBD1 (5 bases). This CDR3 is 14 amino acids long. Germline lookup yields CDR1 SGDLS and CDR2 YYNGEE. V was clipped by 6 bases and J by 4 bases, with 16 bases between them.

The chain has TRBV10-1 and TRBJ2-7, with D tentatively TRBD1 (5 bases). The CDR3 is 14 amino acids. Trimming shortened V by 5 bases and J by 3 bases, and 14 bases separated the two germline ends. The V gene's germline CDR1 is WNHNN and CDR2 SYGVQD (reference sequence). The CDR3 DNA sequence: TGCGCCAGCAGTAGGGTCATAGGGGACTACGAGCAGTACTTC. It yields the protein CASSRVIGDYEQYF.

Turning to this clone: Within the sample, other DNA sequences also encode this same CDR3. This CDR3 is CASSPGQGVTEAFF. CDR3 bases: TGTGCCAGCAGCCCCGGACAGGGAGTCACTGAAGCTTTCTTT. The gene calls are TRBV9 and TRBJ1-1; TRBD1 agrees at 8 bases. The length of the CDR3 is 14 residues. V shed 4 bases, J shed 4 bases, and the junction held 6 bases outside the gene matches. Germline CDR1 is SGDLS and CDR2 is YYNGEE.

The V gene is TRBV10-3, the J gene TRBJ2-7; 8 bases agree with TRBD1. V lost 10 bases and J lost 5; bases outside the gene matches: 13. There are 14 residues in the CDR3. Germline values: CDR1 ENHRY, CDR2 SYGVKD. The CDR3 sequence is CATRGQGASDEQYF. DNA of the CDR3: TGTGCCACCCGGGGCCAGGGGGCTTCTGACGAGCAGTACTTC.

The CDR3 DNA sequence: TGTGCCAGCAGTTCGGACAGGGGGACGCTTTATGGCTACACCTTC. Translation gives CASSSDRGTLYGYTF. The rearrangement uses TRBV28 and TRBJ1-2; TRBD1 agrees at 10 bases. Germline CDR1 reads MDHEN; CDR2 reads SYDVKM. With 4 bases clipped from V and 5 bases from J, the junction kept 7 bases outside the gene matches. This CDR3 has 15 amino acids.

V is TRBV10-3 and J is TRBJ2-1; tentative D call: TRBD2 (8 bases). Germline lookup yields CDR1 ENHRY and CDR2 SYGVKD. The V gene lost 10 bases and the J gene lost 6 bases, with 25 bases spanning the gap. CDR3 length: 16 amino acids. DNA for the CDR3: TGTGCCACCGAGGGCACTAGCGGACAGGAGGGCAATGAGCAGTTCTTC. It encodes CATEGTSGQEGNEQFF.

The gene calls are TRBV27 and TRBJ2-3; D gene uncertain. CDR1 is MNHEY and CDR2 is SMNVEV in the germline V gene (reference sequence). This CDR3 comprises 13 residues. The ends were cut back, 4 bases at V and 8 bases at J, with 13 bases in the middle. CDR3 nucleotide sequence: TGTGCCAGCAGTTCCCTTGGGTTTGGTACGCAGTATTTT. Residues: CASSSLGFGTQYF.

This clone was counted a single time. This sequence joins TRBV28 and TRBJ2-5, with 7 bases lining up with TRBD1. V was pared by 5 bases and J by 0 bases, with 9 bases of the junction left unmatched. Per germline, CDR1 MDHEN and CDR2 SYDVKM. The CDR3 runs to 16 residues. CDR3 residues: CASSPLDRQYQETQYF. The CDR3 DNA reads as TGTGCCAGCAGTCCATTGGACAGGCAGTACCAAGAGACCCAGTACTTC.

The chain employs TRBV7-9 and TRBJ2-3, with TRBD2 matching 11 bases. The CDR3 covers 16 residues. V dropped 6 bases and J dropped 2; count of bases not matched to a gene: 7. In germline, CDR1 is SEHNR, CDR2 FQNEAQ (reference sequence). The CDR3 DNA sequence: TGTGCCAGCAGTATGACTAGCGGGACTTTCACAGATACGCAGTATTTT. It translates to CASSMTSGTFTDTQYF.

The V call is TRBV6-6, the J call TRBJ1-2; no clear D. The V end was cut by 6 bases, the J end by 5 bases, with 19 bases between. This CDR3 is 15 amino acids long. Germline values: CDR1 MNHNY, CDR2 SVGAGI (reference sequence). The CDR3 sequence is CASSHVGREEYGYTF. The DNA of the CDR3 is TGTGCCAGCAGCCACGTCGGCAGAGAAGAGTATGGCTACACCTTC.

The J gene is TRBJ2-7, the V gene TRBV5-6, with TRBD2 as a possible D gene (6 bases). The germline CDR1 and CDR2 sequences are SGHDT and YYEEEE. The CDR3 covers 14 residues. V lost 4 bases to trimming and J lost 6 bases, with 17 bases between them. The CDR3 nucleotides read TGTGCCAGCAGCCCAGGAGTAGCGGACATCGAGCAGTACTTC. Translated: CASSPGVADIEQYF.

V usage is TRBV5-4 and J usage is TRBJ2-7; the match to TRBD1 covers 9 bases. V shed 4 bases, J shed 7 bases, and the junction held 6 bases outside the gene matches. CDR1 SGHNT and CDR2 YYREEE come from the germline V gene (reference sequence). CDR3 length: 13 amino acids. The CDR3 spells CASSPGTGWEQYF. The DNA for the CDR3 is TGTGCCAGCAGCCCGGGGACAGGGTGGGAGCAGTACTTC.

CDR3 sequence (DNA): TGTGCCAGCAGCTCGACCGGGACACTGATAGATACGCAGTATTTT. Translation: CASSSTGTLIDTQYF. V usage is TRBV7-9 and J usage is TRBJ2-3; D may be TRBD1 (6 bases). Looked up from germline, CDR1 is SEHNR and CDR2 is FQNEAQ (reference sequence). V lost 4 bases to trimming and J lost 5 bases, with 16 bases between them. The CDR3 is 15 amino acids.

On this clone: This sample also contains other DNA sequences that code for the same CDR3. The chain couples TRBV9 to TRBJ2-7; weak D call: TRBD2 (6 bases). The V gene's germline CDR1 is SGDLS and CDR2 YYNGEE. The CDR3 loop spans 15 amino acids. V lost 0 bases and J lost 4, with 14 bases in between. The CDR3 loop reads CASSVAGAGSYEQYF. The CDR3 coding sequence is TGTGCCAGCAGCGTAGCTGGGGCGGGGAGTTACGAGCAGTACTTC.

The gene calls are TRBV7-6 and TRBJ2-1; D assignment may be TRBD1 or TRBD2 (5 bases each). Germline assignment: CDR1 SGHVS and CDR2 FNYEAQ. The V end was cut by 5 bases, the J end by 14 bases, with 25 bases between. The CDR3 contains 15 residues. The CDR3 loop reads CASSPPAGARNREFF. For the CDR3, the DNA is TGTGCCAGCAGCCCCCCCGCCGGGGCCCGAAACCGGGAGTTCTTC.

The chain joins TRBV4-1 to TRBJ2-1; D gene unclear. V lost 0 bases and J lost 0, with 9 bases in between. CDR3 length: 16 amino acids. The V gene's germline CDR1 is MGHRA and CDR2 YSYEKL. The CDR3, as DNA: TGCGCCAGCAGCCAAGAGACCACGCGCTCCTACAATGAGCAGTTCTTC. It translates to CASSQETTRSYNEQFF.

CDR3 DNA sequence: TGTGCCAGCACCGCCGGTATAGGTTTGGGGGAGCTGTTTTTT. Translated, it gives CASTAGIGLGELFF. V is TRBV9 and J is TRBJ2-2; D uncertain. The CDR3 consists of 14 residues. Germline values: CDR1 SGDLS, CDR2 YYNGEE. V was trimmed by 6 bases and J by 8 bases, leaving 17 bases between them.

This clone came up once. The chain couples TRBV4-1 to TRBJ2-3, with 13 bases fitting TRBD2. From germline, CDR1 is MGHRA and CDR2 YSYEKL. The CDR3 covers 20 residues. The ends lost 3 bases at V and 0 bases at J; junction bases unmatched: 12. This CDR3 reads CASSHRVGLAGDTSTDTQYF. In nucleotides, the CDR3 is TGCGCCAGCAGCCACAGGGTCGGACTAGCGGGAGATACTAGCACAGATACGCAGTATTTT.

This chain links TRBV27 with TRBJ2-7; 9 bases are a match to TRBD2. The CDR3 consists of 13 residues. V shed 11 bases and J 1 base; nucleotides not matched to a gene: 6. Germline assignment: CDR1 MNHEY and CDR2 SMNVEV (reference sequence). The DNA for the CDR3 is TGTGCCCGCCCCAGCGGGAGGTCCTACGAGCAGTACTTC. This sequence encodes CARPSGRSYEQYF.

This CDR3 is CASKEGGSAGSYEQYF. The DNA of the CDR3 is TGTGCCAGCAAAGAGGGGGGCAGCGCCGGCTCCTACGAGCAGTACTTC. The chain uses TRBV28 and TRBJ2-7; D assignment may be TRBD1 or TRBD2 (6 bases each). The CDR3 loop spans 16 amino acids. Deletions cut 7 bases from V and 0 bases from J, with 19 bases between. Germline CDR1 and CDR2: MDHEN and SYDVKM. Variable domain in full (rest from reference TRBV28 and TRBJ2-7): DVKVTQSSRYLVKRTGEKVFLECVQDMDHENMFWYRQDPGLGLRLIYFSYDVKMKEKGDIPEGYSVSREKKERFSLILESASTNQTSMYLCASKEGGSAGSYEQYFGPGTRLTVT.

This chain connects TRBV15 to TRBJ1-1; D unclear. CDR3 size: 14 residues. Trimming removed 3 bases at V and 1 base at J, with 9 bases between. Germline-derived CDR1 and CDR2 are LNHNV and YYDKDF (reference sequence). The CDR3 nucleotides are TGTGCCACCAGCAGCGCGGGTGGGAACACTGAAGCTTTCTTT. Translation gives CATSSAGGNTEAFF.

A note on this clone: The same CDR3 arises from other DNA sequences in this sample as well. The chain employs TRBV28 and TRBJ2-3; a weak D match, TRBD2 (5 bases). Germline-derived CDR1 and CDR2 are MDHEN and SYDVKM. Deletions cut 3 bases from V and 0 bases from J, with 10 bases between. This CDR3 contains 15 residues. The CDR3 bases are TGTGCCAGCAGTTTGGTAGCGACTAGCACAGATACGCAGTATTTT. It translates to CASSLVATSTDTQYF. Full variable domain (outside the CDR3, taken from reference TRBV28 and TRBJ2-3): DVKVTQSSRYLVKRTGEKVFLECVQDMDHENMFWYRQDPGLGLRLIYFSYDVKMKEKGDIPEGYSVSREKKERFSLILESASTNQTSMYLCASSLVATSTDTQYFGPGTRLTVL.

The CDR3 spells CASSQDPATRVSYEQYF. CDR3 sequence (DNA): TGCGCCAGCAGCCAAGACCCGGCGACGCGGGTCTCCTACGAGCAGTACTTC. This sequence joins TRBV4-1 and TRBJ2-7, with D tentatively TRBD2 (5 bases). The V and J ends lost 0 bases and 0 bases respectively, with 15 bases between them. Per the germline V gene, CDR1 is MGHRA and CDR2 is YSYEKL. The CDR3 runs 17 residues.

This chain joins TRBV23-1 and TRBJ2-1, with a tentative D call TRBD1 (6 bases). TRBV23-1 falls under the ORF class, with uncertain function. The CDR3 contains 15 residues. V was trimmed by 1 base and J by 7 bases, leaving 14 bases between them. The CDR3 reads CASSQLGHPRNEQFF. CDR3 coding DNA: TGCGCCAGCAGTCAATTGGGACACCCACGGAATGAGCAGTTCTTC.

This clone was detected a few times. The chain couples TRBV27 to TRBJ1-5; D is unclear. Germline V gene data show CDR1 as MNHEY and CDR2 as SMNVEV (reference sequence). This CDR3 has 19 residues. The V and J ends lost 5 bases and 0 bases respectively, with 23 bases between them. The CDR3 bases are TGTGCCAGCAGTCCGCTAGGTGGACCTCGGTCCGATAGCAATCAGCCCCAGCATTTT. It yields the protein CASSPLGGPRSDSNQPQHF.

The rearrangement joins TRBV27 to TRBJ2-7; 11 bases agree with TRBD2. Looked up from germline, CDR1 is MNHEY and CDR2 is SMNVEV (reference sequence). The junction had 6 bases not matched to a gene; V was cut back by 8 bases and J by 3 bases. The CDR3 loop spans 14 amino acids. The CDR3 reads CASAPGTSGYEQYF. Written as DNA, the CDR3 is TGTGCCAGCGCACCCGGGACTAGCGGCTACGAGCAGTACTTC.

The chain joins TRBV9 to TRBJ2-1, with 8 bases matching TRBD2. CDR1 is SGDLS, CDR2 YYNGEE, per germline. After removal of 3 bases from V and 3 bases from J, the junction contained 5 bases not matched to a gene. CDR3 length: 15 residues. The CDR3 DNA sequence: TGTGCCAGCAGCGAAAGCGGGAGTATCTACAATGAGCAGTTCTTC. It yields the protein CASSESGSIYNEQFF.

Here the CDR3 DNA reads TGTGCCAGCAGCTGGGGCAGAGCCACCGGGGAGCTGTTTTTT. Translating it yields CASSWGRATGELFF. The chain carries TRBV7-2 and TRBJ2-2; tentative D call: TRBD1 (5 bases). This CDR3 is built from 14 residues. Between the trimmed V and J ends, which lost 4 bases and 4 bases, there was a span of 10 bases. CDR1 and CDR2 (germline): SGHTA, FQGNSA.

The V gene is TRBV28, the J gene TRBJ1-1; the D is unclear. CDR3 length: 14 amino acids. With 6 bases removed from V and 6 bases from J, the gap between germline ends came to 17 bases. Germline CDR1 is MDHEN and CDR2 is SYDVKM. CDR3 DNA: TGTGCCAGCAGATCCCGGGGAACCGGCGCTGAAGCTTTCTTT. This sequence encodes CASRSRGTGAEAFF.